This TCR beta chain appears in the sequencing data of a study of T cell responses to AZD1222 COVID-19 vaccine. With V trimmed by 3 bases and J by 0 bases, 10 bases remained unmatched. Germline V gene lookup returns CDR1 LGHNA and CDR2 YNFKEQ. The CDR3 is 18 amino acids. TCRdb keeps only in-frame clones here, not all; method: immunoSEQ multiplex PCR. The repertoire holds 100,000 to 150,000 clones, around 90% seen once, with roughly 4.4% in the top ten. The sequence was collected from an adult in good health. The sequencing here drew on peripheral blood, taken on day 0 of MenACWY control vaccination. The genes are TRBV4-2 and TRBJ2-3; TRBD1 agrees at 9 bases. The CDR3 loop reads CASSHARSGTGSTDTQYF. Here the CDR3 DNA reads TGTGCCAGCAGCCACGCCCGCTCCGGGACAGGGAGCACAGATACGCAGTATTTT.